A single sample gave rise to the 3 T cell receptor beta chains below, sequenced in a study of CD8 T cells in ankylosing spondylitis. One entry per CDR3 protein results from TCRdb running MiXCR on the 5' RACE reads. The sample includes some 220,000 distinct CDR3 sequences, about 7% of them seen just once. Study results and caveats: Typical of ankylosing spondylitis blood, it appeared, was a TCR beta motif of several highly homologous variants.

No cognate antigen is known for these TCRs. Material: blood, either unsorted or a sorted T cell fraction (not recorded which). These receptor sequences come from a male donor with ankylosing spondylitis.

This chain joins TRBV19 and TRBJ2-7; D call uncertain. Trimming shortened V by 0 bases and J by 3 bases, and 9 bases separated the two germline ends. Germline V gene lookup returns CDR1 LNHDA and CDR2 SQIVND (reference sequence). The length of the CDR3 is 14 residues. CDR3 in amino acids: CASSIDGPGYEQYF. DNA of the CDR3: TGTGCCAGTAGTATAGATGGGCCAGGCTACGAGCAGTACTTC.

In this sample, this clonotype turned up many times. The V call is TRBV7-9, the J call TRBJ2-2; TRBD1 might be the D (6 bases). Germline V gene sequence: CDR1 SEHNR, CDR2 FQNEAQ (reference sequence). This CDR3 region has 14 residues. Trimming pared 5 bases from V and 3 bases from J, leaving 10 bases between. The CDR3 nucleotides read TGTGCCAGCAGCACAGGGTATTACACCGGGGAGCTGTTTTTT. Translated, it gives CASSTGYYTGELFF. The variable domain in full, completed from reference TRBV7-9 and TRBJ2-2, reads DTGVSQNPRHKITKRGQNVTFRCDPISEHNRLYWYRQTLGQGPEFLTYFQNEAQLEKSRLLSDRFSAERPKGSFSTLEIQRTEQGDSAMYLCASSTGYYTGELFFGEGSRLTVL.

A few counts support this clonotype. The chain is built from TRBV5-5 and TRBJ1-1; a possible D gene is TRBD1 (5 bases). Germline CDR1 is SGHKS and CDR2 is YYEKEE (reference sequence). The V end was cut by 0 bases, the J end by 6 bases, with 12 bases between. There are 14 residues in the CDR3. CDR3 DNA sequence: TGTGCCAGCAGCTTGGATTTCAGGGTAGCTGAAGCTTTCTTT. As protein: CASSLDFRVAEAFF.